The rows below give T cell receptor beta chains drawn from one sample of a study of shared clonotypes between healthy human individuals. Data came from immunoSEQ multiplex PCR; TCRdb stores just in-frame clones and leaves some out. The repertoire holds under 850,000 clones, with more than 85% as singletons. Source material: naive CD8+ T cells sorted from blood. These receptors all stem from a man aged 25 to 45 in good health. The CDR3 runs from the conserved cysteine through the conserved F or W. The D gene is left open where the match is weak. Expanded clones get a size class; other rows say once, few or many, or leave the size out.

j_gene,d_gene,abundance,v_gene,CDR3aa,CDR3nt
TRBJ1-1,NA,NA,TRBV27,CASSSWETGIINTEAFF,TGTGCCAGCAGTTCTTGGGAGACGGGGATTATAAACACTGAAGCTTTCTTT
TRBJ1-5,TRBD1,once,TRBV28,CASRVRQGPRQPQHF,TGTGCCAGCAGGGTGCGACAGGGACCTCGGCAGCCCCAGCATTTT
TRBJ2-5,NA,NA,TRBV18,CASSPRDNQETQYF,TGTGCCAGCTCACCCCGGGACAACCAAGAGACCCAGTACTTC
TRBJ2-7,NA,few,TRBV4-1,CASSQVPGSEQYF,TGCGCCAGCAGCCAAGTACCGGGGAGCGAGCAGTACTTC
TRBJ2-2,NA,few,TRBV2,CASKGGANTGELFF,TGTGCCAGCAAGGGGGGCGCGAACACCGGGGAGCTGTTTTTT
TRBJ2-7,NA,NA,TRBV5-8,CASSPGAGFASYEQYF,TGTGCCAGCAGCCCCGGGGCAGGGTTTGCTTCCTACGAGCAGTACTTC
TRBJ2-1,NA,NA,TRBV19,CASSIGGYNEQFF,TGTGCCAGTAGTATCGGGGGATACAATGAGCAGTTCTTC
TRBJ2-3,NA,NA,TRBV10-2,CASGGTADSTDTQYF,TGCGCCAGCGGGGGGACGGCGGATAGCACAGATACGCAGTATTTT
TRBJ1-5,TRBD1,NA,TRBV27,CASSLLGRGSNQPQHF,TGTGCCAGCAGTTTACTCGGCAGGGGGAGCAATCAGCCCCAGCATTTT
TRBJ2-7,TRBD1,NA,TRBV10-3,CAARDRAYEQYF,TGTGCCGCGAGGGACAGGGCCTACGAGCAGTACTTC
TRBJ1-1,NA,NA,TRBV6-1,CASSEWEAVTEAFF,TGTGCCAGCAGTGAATGGGAGGCGGTCACTGAAGCTTTCTTT
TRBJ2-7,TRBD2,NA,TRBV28,CASSLGAGGDDEQYF,TGTGCCAGCAGTTTGGGAGCGGGAGGTGACGACGAGCAGTACTTC
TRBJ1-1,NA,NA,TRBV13,CASSLGGVSNTEAFF,TGTGCCAGCAGCTTAGGGGGGGTTTCGAACACTGAAGCTTTCTTT
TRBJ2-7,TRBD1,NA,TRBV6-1,CASSEFWDRAYEQYF,TGTGCCAGCAGTGAATTCTGGGACAGGGCCTACGAGCAGTACTTC
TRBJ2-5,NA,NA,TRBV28,CASTPPLGETQYF,TGTGCCAGCACTCCCCCCCTAGGGGAGACCCAGTACTTC
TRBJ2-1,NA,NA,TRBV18,CASSPISGRHDEQFF,TGTGCCAGCTCACCAATCTCAGGGAGGCACGATGAGCAGTTCTTC
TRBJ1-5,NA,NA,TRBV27,CASSAQAFWQPQHF,TGTGCCAGTTCCGCCCAGGCCTTTTGGCAGCCCCAGCATTTT
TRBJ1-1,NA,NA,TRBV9,CASSAEPGYFDEAFF,TGTGCCAGCAGCGCAGAGCCGGGATACTTTGATGAAGCTTTCTTT
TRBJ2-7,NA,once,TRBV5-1,CASSLRGGSVEQYF,TGCGCCAGCAGCCTGAGAGGAGGATCGGTCGAGCAGTACTTC
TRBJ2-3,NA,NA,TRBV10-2,CASSSPGAGSKDTQYF,TGCGCCAGCAGTAGCCCGGGGGCGGGCAGTAAGGATACGCAGTATTTT
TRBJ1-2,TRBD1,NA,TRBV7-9,CASSWAGGNYGYTF,TGTGCCAGCAGCTGGGCAGGGGGCAACTATGGCTACACCTTC
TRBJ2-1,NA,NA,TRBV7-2,CASSFFGGGYNEQFF,TGTGCCAGCAGCTTTTTCGGAGGGGGTTACAATGAGCAGTTCTTC
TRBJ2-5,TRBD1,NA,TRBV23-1,CASGKNTYRDREGETQYF,TGCGCCAGCGGAAAGAATACCTACCGGGACAGGGAGGGGGAGACCCAGTACTTC
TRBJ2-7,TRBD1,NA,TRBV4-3,CASSQAATGVYEQYF,TGCGCCAGCAGCCAGGCCGCGACAGGGGTCTACGAGCAGTACTTC
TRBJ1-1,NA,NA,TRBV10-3,CAISAEQVNTEAFF,TGTGCCATCAGTGCTGAACAGGTCAACACTGAAGCTTTCTTT
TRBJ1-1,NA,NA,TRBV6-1,CASKVGENTEAFF,TGTGCCAGCAAAGTCGGGGAGAACACTGAAGCTTTCTTT
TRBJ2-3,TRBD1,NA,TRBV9,CASSLQGAYTDTQYF,TGTGCCAGCAGCCTCCAGGGGGCCTACACAGATACGCAGTATTTT